This TCR beta chain was identified in a study of cytomegalovirus exposure and HLA in healthy donors. Study summary: According to later analysis, the same platform produced the 110 or so validation and several hundred first-cohort repertoires. Study results and caveats: The classifier reportedly diagnosed cytomegalovirus status with high specificity and sensitivity. A subsequent analysis found that TCR clusters from the first cohort also tended to co-occur in the 130 or so validation repertoires, with approximately 95% of cluster scores above 0. The study labeled 150 to 200 TCR beta chains cytomegalovirus-associated.

Only in-frame clones appear in the TCRdb table, and some are missing; sequencing was by immunoSEQ multiplex PCR. This table has around 60,000 clones, roughly 90% appearing once. With respect to this clone: Antigen specificity is unknown.

Sequencing input: PBMCs. The TCR originated in a man between 18 and 35 years old in good health and CMV-seronegative.

The CDR3 nucleotides read TGCGCCAGCAGCTTGGCGTCGTGGGGGACCGGGGGAGATACGCAGTATTTT. Protein product: CASSLASWGTGGDTQYF. The V call is TRBV5-1, the J call TRBJ2-3; the D gene is possibly TRBD2 (6 bases). The CDR3 contains 17 residues. The ends were cut back, 0 bases at V and 5 bases at J, with 19 bases in the middle. The germline gives CDR1 SGHRS, CDR2 YFSETQ.